This TCR beta chain was sequenced for a study of T cell responses to AZD1222 COVID-19 vaccine. Study-level findings and limits: After two AZD1222 doses, spike-specific TCR breadth and depth rose versus day 0. The repertoires were collected only after the peak T cell response.

Worth noting for this clone: Its antigen is as yet unknown.

Clones were sequenced by immunoSEQ multiplex PCR, and TCRdb holds only the in-frame ones, with some missing. The sample has about 140,000 clones, approximately 90% seen once. Germline assignment: CDR1 SGHDT and CDR2 YYEEEE. The CDR3 extends over 14 amino acids. The germline V and J ends were trimmed by 4 bases and 1 base, with 11 bases remaining between them. The genes are TRBV5-6 and TRBJ2-5, with D possibly matching TRBD1 (6 bases). Here the sequenced sample was peripheral blood, taken 28 days after the second AZD1222 dose. This receptor was identified in an adult who received the AZD1222 COVID-19 vaccine. The CDR3 nucleotides read TGTGCCAGCAGCCTCGGGACATCCCAAGAGACCCAGTACTTC. This encodes CASSLGTSQETQYF. Combining the CDR3 with reference TRBV5-6 and TRBJ2-5 gives the whole variable domain DAGVTQSPTHLIKTRGQQVTLRCSPKSGHDTVSWYQQALGQGPQFIFQYYEEEERQRGNFPDRFSGHQFPNYSSELNVNALLLGDSALYLCASSLGTSQETQYFGPGTRLLVL.